This TCR beta chain was recovered during a study of blood T cell repertoires in COVID-19. Germline CDR1 and CDR2: MNHEY and SVGAGI. The CDR3 runs to 15 residues. V lost 2 bases to trimming and J lost 9 bases; unmatched junction nucleotides: 4. Here immunoSEQ multiplex PCR was the method, and the copy in TCRdb shows in-frame clones only, minus some. This table holds around 270,000 clones, around nine tenths found once. The V gene is TRBV6-5, the J gene TRBJ1-6; 10 bases agree with TRBD1. The specimen sequenced was peripheral blood. The receptor was derived from a woman aged 55-69 years with COVID-19, enrolled during active disease. This CDR3 is CASSYGTGDSSPLHF. The CDR3 DNA is TGTGCCAGCAGTTACGGGACAGGGGATAGTTCACCCCTCCACTTT.